These 5 T cell receptor beta chains share one sample of origin, sequenced in a study of early T cells in non-severe SARS-CoV-2 infection. TCRdb fed the 5' RACE reads into MiXCR, producing one record per CDR3 protein. Of roughly 48,000 distinct CDR3 sequences listed, 3.5% to 5% are singletons. Sequencing input: whole blood. All receptors derive from an adult who was a healthcare worker with PCR-confirmed SARS-CoV-2 infection or an uninfected control (not recorded which).

This clonotype was detected many times. The rearrangement joins TRBV28 to TRBJ2-7; no firm D call. This CDR3 has 14 amino acids. Germline CDR1 is MDHEN and CDR2 is SYDVKM. V was clipped by 2 bases and J by 0 bases, with 8 bases between them. The CDR3 DNA is TGTGCCAGCAGTTTAGACGGCCGCTCCTACGAGCAGTACTTC. Residues: CASSLDGRSYEQYF.

At least ten counts were recorded for this clonotype. This chain links TRBV5-6 with TRBJ1-2; D might be TRBD1 (6 bases). Trimming took off 2 bases at V and 0 bases at J, with 14 bases between the two ends. Germline V CDR1 and CDR2: SGHDT, YYEEEE. The CDR3 spans 16 residues. DNA of the CDR3: TGTGCCAGCAGCTTCTCCATGGGACAAACTAACTATGGCTACACCTTC. It encodes CASSFSMGQTNYGYTF.

This rearrangement joins TRBV24-1 to TRBJ2-3; D possibly uses TRBD1 or TRBD2 (5 bases each). The CDR3 has 13 amino acids. V was pared by 5 bases and J by 4 bases, with 9 bases between. Germline assignment: CDR1 KGHDR and CDR2 SFDVKD. The CDR3 DNA reads as TGTGCCACCAGTGGAGGGGTAGCAGATACGCAGTATTTT. The encoded protein is CATSGGVADTQYF.

At least ten counts were recorded for this clonotype. The chain has TRBV11-2 and TRBJ2-4, with TRBD1 matching 9 bases. Germline V gene lookup returns CDR1 SGHAT and CDR2 FQNNGV. This CDR3 region has 18 residues. The V and J ends lost 0 bases and 2 bases, in that order; junction bases with no gene match: 8. The CDR3 DNA sequence: TGTGCCAGCAGCTTAGACCACGGGACAGGGAGTTCCAAAAACATTCAGTACTTC. It is translated as CASSLDHGTGSSKNIQYF.

This clonotype was detected many times. This chain connects TRBV10-2 to TRBJ2-7, with D tentatively TRBD1 (8 bases). The CDR3 loop spans 15 amino acids. Germline V gene sequence: CDR1 WSHSY, CDR2 SAAADI. V gave up 3 bases and J gave up 5 bases, with 17 bases separating them. Here the CDR3 DNA reads TGCGCCAGCAGTGATTTGAGACAGGGGAGGGACGAGCAGTACTTC. The encoded protein is CASSDLRQGRDEQYF.